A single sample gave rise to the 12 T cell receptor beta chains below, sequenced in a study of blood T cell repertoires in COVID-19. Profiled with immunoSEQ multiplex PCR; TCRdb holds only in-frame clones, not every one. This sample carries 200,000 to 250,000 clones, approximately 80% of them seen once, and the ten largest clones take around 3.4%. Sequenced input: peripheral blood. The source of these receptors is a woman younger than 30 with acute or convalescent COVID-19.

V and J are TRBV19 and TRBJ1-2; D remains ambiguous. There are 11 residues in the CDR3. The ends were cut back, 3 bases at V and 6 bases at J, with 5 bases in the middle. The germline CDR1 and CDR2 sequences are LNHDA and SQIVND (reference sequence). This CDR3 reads CASSIGDGYTF. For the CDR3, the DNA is TGTGCCAGTAGTATCGGGGATGGCTACACCTTC.

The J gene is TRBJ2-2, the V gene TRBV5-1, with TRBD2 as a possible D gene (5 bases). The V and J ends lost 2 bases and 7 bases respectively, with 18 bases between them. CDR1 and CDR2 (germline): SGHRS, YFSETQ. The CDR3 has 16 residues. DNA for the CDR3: TGCGCCAGCAGCTTATACTCGGACTCCCTGGGCGGGGAGCTGTTTTTT. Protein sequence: CASSLYSDSLGGELFF.

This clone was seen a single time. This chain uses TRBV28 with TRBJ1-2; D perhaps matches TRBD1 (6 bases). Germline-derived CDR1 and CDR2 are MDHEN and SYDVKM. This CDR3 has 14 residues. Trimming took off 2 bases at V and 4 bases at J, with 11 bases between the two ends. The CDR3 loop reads CASSLRGRGYGYTF. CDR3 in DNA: TGTGCCAGCAGTTTACGAGGCAGGGGCTATGGCTACACCTTC.

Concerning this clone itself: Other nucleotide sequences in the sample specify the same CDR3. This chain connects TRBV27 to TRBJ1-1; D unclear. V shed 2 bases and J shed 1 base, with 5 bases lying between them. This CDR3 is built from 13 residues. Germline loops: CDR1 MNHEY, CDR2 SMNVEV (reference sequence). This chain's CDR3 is CASSLRGNTEAFF. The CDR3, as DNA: TGTGCCAGCAGTTTACGGGGGAACACTGAAGCTTTCTTT.

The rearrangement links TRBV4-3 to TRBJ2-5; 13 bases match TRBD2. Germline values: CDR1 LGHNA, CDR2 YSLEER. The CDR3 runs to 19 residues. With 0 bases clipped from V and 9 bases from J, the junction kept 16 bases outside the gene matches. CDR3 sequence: CASSQDPPLAGGSQEPQYF. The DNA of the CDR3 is TGCGCCAGCAGCCAAGACCCCCCACTAGCGGGAGGGAGCCAAGAACCCCAGTACTTC.

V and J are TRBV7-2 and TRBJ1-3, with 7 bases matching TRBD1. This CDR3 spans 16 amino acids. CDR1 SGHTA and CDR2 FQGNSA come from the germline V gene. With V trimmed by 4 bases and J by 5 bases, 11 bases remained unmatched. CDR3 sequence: CASSYRSQGGRNTIYF. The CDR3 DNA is TGTGCCAGCAGCTACCGATCCCAGGGGGGACGAAACACCATATATTTT.

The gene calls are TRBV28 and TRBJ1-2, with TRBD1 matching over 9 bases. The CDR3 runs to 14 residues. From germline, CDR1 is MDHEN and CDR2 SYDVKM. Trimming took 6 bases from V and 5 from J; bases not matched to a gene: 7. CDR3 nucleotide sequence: TGTGCCAGCAGCCCGGACAGGGGCGCGTATGGCTACACCTTC. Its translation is CASSPDRGAYGYTF.

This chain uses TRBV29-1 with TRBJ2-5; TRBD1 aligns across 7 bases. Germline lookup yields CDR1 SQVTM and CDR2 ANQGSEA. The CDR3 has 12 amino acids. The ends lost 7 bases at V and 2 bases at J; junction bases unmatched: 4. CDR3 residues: CSARTGQETQYF. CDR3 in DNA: TGCAGCGCTAGGACAGGTCAAGAGACCCAGTACTTC.

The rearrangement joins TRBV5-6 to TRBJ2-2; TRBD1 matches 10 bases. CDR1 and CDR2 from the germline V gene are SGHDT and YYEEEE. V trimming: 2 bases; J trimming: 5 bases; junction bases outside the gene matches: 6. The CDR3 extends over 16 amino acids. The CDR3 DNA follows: TGTGCCAGCAGCTTTTGGACAGGGGGATTTACCGGGGAGCTGTTTTTT. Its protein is CASSFWTGGFTGELFF.

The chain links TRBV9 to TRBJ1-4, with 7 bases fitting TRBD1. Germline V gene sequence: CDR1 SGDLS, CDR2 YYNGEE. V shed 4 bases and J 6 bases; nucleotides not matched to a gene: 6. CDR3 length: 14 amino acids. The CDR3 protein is CASSSRGFDEKLFF. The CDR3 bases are TGTGCCAGCAGCTCCAGGGGGTTCGATGAAAAACTGTTTTTT.

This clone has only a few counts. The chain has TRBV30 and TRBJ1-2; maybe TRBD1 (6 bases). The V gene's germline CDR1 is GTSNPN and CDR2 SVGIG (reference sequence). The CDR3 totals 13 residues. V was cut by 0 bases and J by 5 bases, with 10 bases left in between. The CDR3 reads CAWSVGQRYGYTF. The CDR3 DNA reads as TGTGCCTGGAGTGTAGGACAGCGGTATGGCTACACCTTC.

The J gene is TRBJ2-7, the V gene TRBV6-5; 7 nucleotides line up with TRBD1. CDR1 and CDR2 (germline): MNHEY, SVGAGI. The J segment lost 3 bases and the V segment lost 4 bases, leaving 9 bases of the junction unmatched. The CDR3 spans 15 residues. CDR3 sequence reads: CASSFTTGTNYEQYF. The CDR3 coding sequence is TGTGCCAGCAGTTTCACGACAGGGACCAACTACGAGCAGTACTTC.